The rows below give T cell receptor beta chains drawn from one sample of a study of T cell responses to AZD1222 COVID-19 vaccine. Here immunoSEQ multiplex PCR was the method, and the copy in TCRdb shows in-frame clones only, minus some. Of 180,000 or so clones listed, under 95% were seen once; the top ten hold 1.3%. The material was peripheral blood, obtained 28 days after the second AZD1222 dose. The receptor set was obtained from an adult who received the AZD1222 COVID-19 vaccine. Both conserved end residues are part of each CDR3. D genes are given only for firm matches. Not every row has a clone size; where given, it reads once, few, many or a size class.

CASSQDPHSSYNEQFF	TGTGCCAGCAGCCAAGATCCTCACAGCTCCTACAATGAGCAGTTCTTC	.	.	TRBV3-1/TRBV3-2	TRBJ2-1
CASSLWGYNEQFF	TGTGCCAGCAGTCTCTGGGGATACAATGAGCAGTTCTTC	.	.	TRBV12-3/TRBV12-4	TRBJ2-1
CATTIGQVYGYTF	TGTGCCACCACTATCGGCCAGGTCTATGGCTACACCTTC	.	.	TRBV6-6	TRBJ1-2
CASSEGGLAETYNEQFF	TGTGCCAGCAGTGAAGGGGGACTAGCCGAGACCTACAATGAGCAGTTCTTC	TRBD2	.	TRBV2	TRBJ2-1
CASSTGGQPQHF	TGTGCCAGCAGTACGGGGGGTCAGCCCCAGCATTTT	.	.	TRBV6-5	TRBJ1-5
CASSTPMDGGGDGYTF	TGTGCCAGCAGCACGCCAATGGACGGAGGAGGAGATGGCTACACCTTC	.	.	TRBV7-9	TRBJ1-2
CASSPSIVNTEAFF	TGTGCCAGCTCACCCAGTATTGTGAACACTGAAGCTTTCTTT	.	once	TRBV18	TRBJ1-1
CASSYGGTGTYEQYF	TGTGCCAGCAGTTACGGAGGGACAGGAACTTACGAGCAGTACTTC	TRBD1	.	TRBV6-2/TRBV6-3	TRBJ2-7
CASRPQGGNQPQHF	TGTGCCAGCAGGCCTCAAGGGGGCAATCAGCCCCAGCATTTT	.	.	TRBV28	TRBJ1-5
CASSRNYGYTF	TGTGCCAGCAGTCGAAACTATGGCTACACCTTC	.	.	TRBV28	TRBJ1-2
CASSLVGGGYGYTF	TGCGCCAGCAGCTTGGTAGGGGGTGGCTATGGCTACACCTTC	.	.	TRBV5-1	TRBJ1-2
CASSLGRQPLNQPQHF	TGTGCCAGCAGTTTAGGGAGGCAGCCGCTCAATCAGCCCCAGCATTTT	.	few	TRBV6-2/TRBV6-3	TRBJ1-5
CASSYSGRQVREQYF	TGTGCCAGCAGTTACTCCGGCCGGCAAGTCCGCGAGCAGTACTTC	.	few	TRBV6-5	TRBJ2-7
CASSEGGVDQPQHF	TGTGCCAGCAGTGAAGGCGGGGTCGATCAGCCCCAGCATTTT	.	.	TRBV6-1	TRBJ1-5
CASGSGGASSYNEQFF	TGTGCTAGTGGTTCGGGGGGGGCAAGCTCCTACAATGAGCAGTTCTTC	TRBD2	.	TRBV12-5	TRBJ2-1
CASSGMTGRGNTIYF	TGTGCCAGTAGTGGGATGACAGGGAGAGGAAACACCATATATTTT	TRBD1	.	TRBV19	TRBJ1-3
CASSASGGIPKNIQYF	TGCGCCAGCAGCGCCTCCGGGGGGATTCCCAAAAACATTCAGTACTTC	TRBD2	.	TRBV5-1	TRBJ2-4
CASSPRGDRDYGYTF	TGTGCCAGCAGCCCCCGGGGGGACAGGGACTATGGCTACACCTTC	TRBD1	.	TRBV5-5	TRBJ1-2
CASSSPPLAARREKLFF	TGTGCCAGCAGCAGCCCTCCCTTGGCCGCCCGACGCGAAAAACTGTTTTTT	.	.	TRBV21-1	TRBJ1-4
CASKEGQGGSPLHF	TGTGCCAGTAAGGAGGGACAGGGAGGCTCACCCCTCCACTTT	TRBD1	.	TRBV19	TRBJ1-6
CASSPLSGGAYNEQFF	TGTGCCAGCAGCCCCCTTAGCGGGGGGGCTTACAATGAGCAGTTCTTC	TRBD2	.	TRBV7-9	TRBJ2-1
CASSSGAGETQYF	TGTGCCAGCAGCTCGGGGGCGGGAGAGACCCAGTACTTC	.	.	TRBV7-3	TRBJ2-5